A selection of T cell receptor beta chains follows, all from one sample in a study of technical replicates of blood from a handful of donors. TCRdb's copy holds only in-frame clones and misses some; the assay was immunoSEQ multiplex PCR. The sample records approximately 81,000 clones, 75% to 85% being singletons. Sequenced sample: PBMCs. Source of these receptors: a human donor in good health. Some clones in this sample may be carry-over from other donors' samples. Each CDR3 is given with its conserved first and last residue. The order of the fields is V gene, CDR3 length, D gene, J gene, clone size, CDR3 protein, CDR3 DNA. The D gene is left open where the match is weak. Size values are once, few and many counts, or a class for expanded clones, and some rows have none.

TRBV11-2	16	-	TRBJ2-7	-	CASSLVPNYDSYEQYF	TGTGCCAGCAGCTTAGTCCCTAACTACGACTCCTACGAGCAGTACTTC
TRBV5-1	15	-	TRBJ2-2	once	CASSLFLPDTGELFF	TGCGCCAGCAGCTTGTTCCTTCCAGACACCGGGGAGCTGTTTTTT
TRBV29-1	13	-	TRBJ2-5	-	CSVDVGREETQYF	TGCAGCGTTGATGTGGGGCGCGAAGAGACCCAGTACTTC
TRBV5-5	15	TRBD2	TRBJ2-5	-	CASSYSGAYQETQYF	TGTGCCAGCAGCTACAGCGGGGCGTACCAAGAGACCCAGTACTTC
TRBV4-2	17	TRBD2	TRBJ2-3	-	CASSDQRKRGGTDTQYF	TGTGCCAGCAGCGACCAACGTAAGCGGGGAGGTACAGATACGCAGTATTTT
TRBV4-2	18	TRBD1	TRBJ2-6	-	CASSQAGQGLSGANVLTF	TGTGCCAGCAGCCAAGCGGGACAGGGGCTCTCTGGGGCCAACGTCCTGACTTTC
TRBV28	10	-	TRBJ2-3	-	CASTGYTQYF	TGTGCCAGCACGGGGTATACGCAGTATTTT
TRBV9	16	TRBD2	TRBJ2-3	few	CASSRSGGAGTDTQYF	TGTGCCAGCAGCAGAAGCGGGGGGGCGGGCACAGATACGCAGTATTTT
TRBV7-8	15	-	TRBJ2-1	-	CASSLEGSSYNEQFF	TGTGCCAGCAGCTTGGAGGGAAGCTCCTACAATGAGCAGTTCTTC
TRBV6-5	14	TRBD1	TRBJ2-7	-	CASSGQGIGYEQYF	TGTGCCAGCAGCGGACAGGGTATAGGGTACGAGCAGTACTTC
TRBV6-1	17	TRBD1	TRBJ2-3	-	CASSEHPPGQGADTQYF	TGTGCCAGCAGTGAGCACCCGCCGGGACAGGGAGCAGATACGCAGTATTTT
TRBV7-6	14	TRBD1	TRBJ2-7	-	CASSLGQGTYEQYF	TGTGCCAGCAGCTTGGGACAGGGTACCTACGAGCAGTACTTC
TRBV4-1	15	TRBD2	TRBJ2-5	-	CASSSRTSGVGTQYF	TGCGCCAGCAGCTCACGGACTAGCGGGGTGGGGACCCAGTACTTC
TRBV30	12	TRBD1	TRBJ1-2	-	CAFTQGVYGYTF	TGTGCCTTCACCCAGGGGGTCTATGGCTACACCTTC
TRBV4-3	16	-	TRBJ1-6	-	CASSQGFGGGNSPLHF	TGCGCCAGCAGCCAAGGATTCGGCGGGGGAAATTCACCCCTCCACTTT
TRBV23-1	16	TRBD1	TRBJ1-2	-	CASSQSGQGRGSGYTF	TGCGCCAGCAGTCAATCGGGACAGGGGAGGGGAAGCGGCTACACCTTC
TRBV7-9	18	TRBD2	TRBJ2-7	-	CASSPQMGTSEDSYEQYF	TGTGCCAGCAGCCCGCAGATGGGTACTAGCGAGGACTCCTACGAGCAGTACTTC
TRBV9	17	TRBD1	TRBJ1-2	once	CASSPRTGTPSQGGYTF	TGTGCCAGCAGCCCCAGGACAGGAACGCCATCACAGGGTGGCTACACCTTC
TRBV18	13	TRBD1	TRBJ2-7	few	CASSQGQAYEQYF	TGTGCCAGCTCTCAGGGACAGGCCTACGAGCAGTACTTC
TRBV2	13	-	TRBJ1-5	-	CASSANPGMRPHF	TGTGCCAGCAGTGCGAATCCCGGGATGCGTCCGCATTTT
TRBV4-3	12	-	TRBJ1-1	-	CASSLGNTEAFF	TGCGCCAGCAGCCTCGGTAACACTGAAGCTTTCTTT
TRBV19	15	TRBD1	TRBJ1-4	-	CASRNSGTGREKLFF	TGTGCCAGTAGAAATTCCGGGACAGGGCGGGAAAAACTGTTTTTT
TRBV4-2	15	TRBD2	TRBJ2-5	-	CASSQDPGGAGTQYF	TGTGCCAGCAGCCAAGATCCGGGGGGGGCCGGGACCCAGTACTTC
TRBV6-5	15	TRBD1	TRBJ1-2	-	CASSWDRDRVSGYTF	TGTGCCAGCAGTTGGGACCGGGACAGGGTTTCTGGCTACACCTTC
TRBV6-6	15	TRBD2	TRBJ2-5	-	CASSRLAGLRETQYF	TGTGCCAGCAGTCGACTAGCGGGGCTACGAGAGACCCAGTACTTC
TRBV6-6	14	-	TRBJ1-2	-	CASSYRGPPSGYTF	TGTGCCAGCAGTTACCGAGGCCCACCATCTGGCTACACCTTC
TRBV10-3	16	TRBD2	TRBJ2-3	-	CATGTSGRWGTDTQYF	TGTGCCACCGGGACTAGCGGGAGATGGGGCACAGATACGCAGTATTTT
TRBV30	13	TRBD1	TRBJ1-5	-	CAWSSGQDQPQHF	TGTGCCTGGAGTTCCGGACAGGACCAGCCCCAGCATTTT
TRBV5-1	18	-	TRBJ1-4	-	CAARDPQSPTVRKEKLFF	TGCGCCGCCAGAGATCCTCAAAGTCCGACAGTAAGAAAGGAAAAACTGTTTTTT
TRBV19	17	TRBD1	TRBJ1-2	-	CASSPPSRQGAQYGYTF	TGTGCCAGTAGTCCCCCCTCGAGACAGGGGGCGCAGTATGGCTACACCTTC
TRBV10-2	13	-	TRBJ2-7	-	CASRAGAGSEQYF	TGCGCCAGCAGGGCAGGGGCAGGGTCCGAGCAGTACTTC
TRBV6-5	16	TRBD1	TRBJ2-1	once	CASSYWGTGVYNEQFF	TGTGCCAGCAGTTACTGGGGGACAGGGGTCTACAATGAGCAGTTCTTC
TRBV27	14	TRBD2	TRBJ2-7	few	CASSLAGGPYEQYF	TGTGCCAGCAGTTTAGCGGGAGGGCCCTACGAGCAGTACTTC
TRBV30	13	-	TRBJ1-5	many	CAWRQFGNQPQHF	TGTGCCTGGCGTCAGTTCGGCAATCAGCCCCAGCATTTT
TRBV6-1	14	TRBD1	TRBJ1-2	-	CASRLDRKYYGYTF	TGTGCCAGCAGGTTGGACAGGAAGTACTATGGCTACACCTTC
TRBV4-1	16	TRBD1	TRBJ2-6	-	CASSPAGGSGANVLTF	TGCGCCAGCAGCCCTGCAGGGGGCTCTGGGGCCAACGTCCTGACTTTC
TRBV4-3	18	TRBD1	TRBJ1-6	-	CASSQLGTGGAENSPLHF	TGCGCCAGCAGCCAATTGGGGACAGGGGGCGCGGAAAATTCACCCCTCCACTTT